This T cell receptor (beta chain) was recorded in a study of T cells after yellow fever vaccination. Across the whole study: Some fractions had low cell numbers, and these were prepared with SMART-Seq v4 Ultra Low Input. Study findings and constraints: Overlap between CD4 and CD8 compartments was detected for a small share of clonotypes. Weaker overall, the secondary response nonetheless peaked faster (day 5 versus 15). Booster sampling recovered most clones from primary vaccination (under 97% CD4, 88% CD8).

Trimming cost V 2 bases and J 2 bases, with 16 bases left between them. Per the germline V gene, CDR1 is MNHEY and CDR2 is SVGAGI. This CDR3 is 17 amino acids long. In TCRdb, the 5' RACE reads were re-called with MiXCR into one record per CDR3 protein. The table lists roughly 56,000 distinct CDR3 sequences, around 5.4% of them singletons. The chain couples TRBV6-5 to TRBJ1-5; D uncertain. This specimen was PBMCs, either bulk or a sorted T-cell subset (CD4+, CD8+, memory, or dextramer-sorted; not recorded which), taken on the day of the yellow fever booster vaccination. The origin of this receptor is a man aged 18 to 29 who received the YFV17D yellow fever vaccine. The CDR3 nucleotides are TGTGCCAGCAGTTACAGTTCGACGACATGGGGCAATCAGCCCCAGCATTTT. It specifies CASSYSSTTWGNQPQHF.